This T cell receptor beta chain was sequenced during a study of read filtering for tumor transcriptome and immune sequencing. Study-wide background: R-ISS stage counts were under ten for I, 16 for II, six or seven for III. Transcriptome libraries were built from DNase-treated RNA.

The CDR3 is 16 amino acids. Germline values: CDR1 MNHNY, CDR2 SVGAGI (reference sequence). The V end was cut by 6 bases, the J end by 5 bases, with 21 bases between. This clonotype was recorded many times. The antigen is undetermined. From roughly 390 ng of RNA, a library with molecular barcoded alpha/delta and beta/gamma adaptors was made. MiXCR was run by TCRdb on the reads, yielding one entry per CDR3 protein. The sample yields some 43,000 distinct CDR3 sequences, about an eighth seen once. Study-wide results and caveats: In IR-seq, single-read clonotypes were around 85% of clonotypes but around 4% of reads.

The chain is built from TRBV6-6 and TRBJ2-3, with D possibly matching TRBD1 (7 bases). The sequence was collected from a donor aged 40 or over with multiple myeloma. Sequencing was carried out using a population of CD138-negative cells sorted from bone marrow. CDR3 in DNA: TGTGCCAGCAGATCAGGGGGGATTGGACCCCGAGATACGCAGTATTTT. This sequence encodes CASRSGGIGPRDTQYF.